This T cell receptor (beta chain) was captured by sequencing in a study of blood T cell repertoires in COVID-19. For the study at large: There were acute and convalescent COVID-19 samples, and they came from the United States, Italy and Spain. The analysed material was cDNA or gDNA that came from T cells, B-cell-depleted T cells, or PBMCs.

Those enrolled in Seattle joined during active infection and were followed longitudinally afterward. Authors' processing steps: Nucleated cell number was recorded as an estimate derived from reference gene primer amplification. Assay: immunoSEQ multiplex PCR; the TCRdb copy retains only in-frame clones and omits some. V and J calls and clone size come straight from that table; D and trimming were deduced from the DNA. In the table there are roughly 260,000 clones, around nine tenths of which are singletons. V dropped 7 bases and J dropped 6 bases, with 19 bases sitting between them. CDR3 length: 14 residues. Germline V gene lookup returns CDR1 SEHNR and CDR2 FQNEAQ (reference sequence).

Input material: peripheral blood. The sequence came from a woman in her 30s with COVID-19, enrolled during active disease. The chain employs TRBV7-9 and TRBJ2-7; maybe TRBD2 (6 bases). CDR3 coding DNA: TGTGCCAGCACCACCTTGGGACCGGGGGTCGAGCAGTACTTC. It codes for CASTTLGPGVEQYF.